This is a list of T cell receptor beta chains from one sample in a study of T cells in narcolepsy. Clones were read by immunoSEQ multiplex PCR, and TCRdb kept only the in-frame ones, dropping some. The sample has roughly 15,000 clones, about 85% seen once; the top ten hold 30% to 40%. Sample: memory (CD45RA-) CD4+ T cells from blood. The receptor source for this set is a human donor in good health. CDR3s include the opening cysteine and the closing phenylalanine or tryptophan. Each record gives: D gene, V gene, J gene, CDR3 protein. D genes are given only for firm matches.

d_call: NA; v_call: TRBV7-9; j_call: TRBJ2-3; cdr3_aa: CASSDRGPDTQYF
d_call: TRBD1; v_call: TRBV11-1; j_call: TRBJ1-5; cdr3_aa: CASSPGTGGHRNQPQHF
d_call: NA; v_call: TRBV6-1; j_call: TRBJ2-6; cdr3_aa: CASTLRVGANVLTF
d_call: TRBD2; v_call: TRBV4-2; j_call: TRBJ2-3; cdr3_aa: CASSQDPSGRALDTQYF
d_call: NA; v_call: TRBV19; j_call: TRBJ2-7; cdr3_aa: CASSIGISYEQYF
d_call: TRBD1; v_call: TRBV7-9; j_call: TRBJ1-3; cdr3_aa: CASSSPGQTTGNTIYF
d_call: TRBD1; v_call: TRBV5-1; j_call: TRBJ2-2; cdr3_aa: CASSRDRATGELFF
d_call: NA; v_call: TRBV5-1; j_call: TRBJ2-5; cdr3_aa: CASKKGGGVIQETQYF
d_call: NA; v_call: TRBV9; j_call: TRBJ1-6; cdr3_aa: CASSEQGYSPLHF
d_call: TRBD2; v_call: TRBV5-8; j_call: TRBJ2-5; cdr3_aa: CASSPGTSGGAGETQYF
d_call: NA; v_call: TRBV27; j_call: TRBJ1-5; cdr3_aa: CASSLSRGNQPQHF
d_call: NA; v_call: TRBV2; j_call: TRBJ1-2; cdr3_aa: CASSEGDTTNYGYTF
d_call: NA; v_call: TRBV20-1; j_call: TRBJ2-3; cdr3_aa: CSATGTDTQYF
d_call: NA; v_call: TRBV18; j_call: TRBJ2-7; cdr3_aa: CASSPTRDLAYEQYF
d_call: NA; v_call: TRBV7-8; j_call: TRBJ2-7; cdr3_aa: CASSFKAGAVTYEQYF
d_call: NA; v_call: TRBV6-1; j_call: TRBJ1-5; cdr3_aa: CASRRQVFSNQPQHF
d_call: NA; v_call: TRBV12-5; j_call: TRBJ2-5; cdr3_aa: CASGISAAETQYF
d_call: TRBD1; v_call: TRBV6-6; j_call: TRBJ1-2; cdr3_aa: CASRSTGTGGVGGYTF
d_call: NA; v_call: TRBV25-1; j_call: TRBJ2-7; cdr3_aa: CASGPLGYEQYF
d_call: NA; v_call: TRBV18; j_call: TRBJ2-2; cdr3_aa: CASSPPRQPGELFF
d_call: NA; v_call: TRBV4-3; j_call: TRBJ2-7; cdr3_aa: CASSQESTSSYEQYF
d_call: NA; v_call: TRBV5-6; j_call: TRBJ2-2; cdr3_aa: CASSAGYTGELFF